The 9 T cell receptor beta chains below come from one sample, sequenced in a study of B cell selection in AIRE deficiency. Regulatory T cells were sorted as CD4+CD25hiCD127low/negative. TCRdb keeps only in-frame clones here, not all; method: immunoSEQ multiplex PCR. The table lists 20,000 to 25,000 clones, approximately 94% of them singletons. Sequencing used Tregs sorted from PBMCs. Receptors were obtained from a human donor with AIRE deficiency.

The chain recombines TRBV15 with TRBJ1-3; D is uncertain. The CDR3 sequence is 15 residues long. Germline lookup yields CDR1 LNHNV and CDR2 YYDKDF (reference sequence). Trimming pared 0 bases from V and 0 bases from J, leaving 6 bases between. The CDR3 spells CATSRDTSSGNTIYF. The CDR3 DNA reads TGTGCCACCAGCAGAGACACAAGCTCTGGAAACACCATATATTTT.

The J gene is TRBJ2-7, the V gene TRBV6-6, with D possibly TRBD1 on 6 matching bases. CDR1 and CDR2 from the germline V gene are MNHNY and SVGAGI (reference sequence). Between the trimmed V and J ends, which lost 6 bases and 5 bases, there was a span of 14 bases. The CDR3 is 13 residues long. CDR3: CASRTDRRNEQYF. DNA of the CDR3: TGTGCCAGCAGAACCGACAGGCGCAACGAGCAGTACTTC.

The chain uses TRBV5-4 and TRBJ2-7, with 8 bases matching TRBD2. Trimming at V came to 1 base and at J to 2 bases, leaving 2 bases not matched to a gene. CDR1 and CDR2 (germline): SGHNT, YYREEE (reference sequence). The CDR3 has 14 amino acids. CDR3 residues: CASSLTSGAYEQYF. The CDR3 DNA sequence: TGTGCCAGCAGCTTGACTAGCGGAGCCTACGAGCAGTACTTC.

The V and J genes are TRBV5-1 and TRBJ1-2, with 7 bases aligning to TRBD1. The V and J ends lost 0 bases and 8 bases, in that order; junction bases with no gene match: 7. Germline-derived CDR1 and CDR2 are SGHRS and YFSETQ. The CDR3 loop spans 14 amino acids. This CDR3 is CASSLETGFRGYTF. CDR3 in DNA: TGCGCCAGCAGCTTGGAGACAGGGTTTCGGGGCTACACCTTC.

J is TRBJ2-7 and V is TRBV27, with 8 bases identical to TRBD1. The trim removed 6 bases at V and 6 bases at J, leaving 10 bases unmatched. This CDR3 is built from 14 residues. CDR1 MNHEY and CDR2 SMNVEV come from the germline V gene (reference sequence). As DNA, the CDR3 is TGTGCCAGCAGCCACAGGGGGGTGAAGAGCGAGCAGTACTTC. It codes for CASSHRGVKSEQYF.

The J gene is TRBJ2-5, the V gene TRBV7-9; weak D call: TRBD2 (5 bases). Trimming removed 2 bases at V and 0 bases at J, with 7 bases between. The length of the CDR3 is 14 residues. Germline V gene lookup returns CDR1 SEHNR and CDR2 FQNEAQ (reference sequence). In nucleotides, the CDR3 is TGTGCCAGCAGCTTACAGCGGTACCAAGAGACCCAGTACTTC. Translation: CASSLQRYQETQYF. Full variable domain (outside the CDR3, taken from reference TRBV7-9 and TRBJ2-5): DTGVSQNPRHKITKRGQNVTFRCDPISEHNRLYWYRQTLGQGPEFLTYFQNEAQLEKSRLLSDRFSAERPKGSFSTLEIQRTEQGDSAMYLCASSLQRYQETQYFGPGTRLLVL.

The chain carries TRBV4-2 and TRBJ1-2, with 8 positions matching TRBD1. V shed 4 bases, J shed 7 bases, and the junction held 8 bases outside the gene matches. This CDR3 has 14 residues. Looked up from germline, CDR1 is LGHNA and CDR2 is YNFKEQ. CDR3 region: CASSLDRGAGGYTF. In DNA form, the CDR3 reads TGTGCCAGCAGCCTAGACAGGGGCGCAGGTGGCTACACCTTC.

The chain combines TRBV28 with TRBJ2-7; 10 nucleotides agree with TRBD2. Germline CDR1 reads MDHEN; CDR2 reads SYDVKM. The CDR3 loop spans 15 amino acids. The V segment lost 4 bases and the J segment 5 bases; nucleotides outside the gene matches: 8. The CDR3 here is CASSSLLAGVNEQYF. The CDR3, as DNA: TGTGCCAGCAGTTCCCTCCTAGCGGGAGTAAACGAGCAGTACTTC.

This chain joins TRBV7-8 and TRBJ2-1; 14 bases are a match to TRBD2. In germline, CDR1 is SGHVS, CDR2 FQNEAQ. The CDR3 has 16 amino acids. V was clipped by 5 bases and J by 6 bases; unmatched bases: 6. This CDR3 reads CASSRAGTSGSNEQFF. The CDR3, as DNA: TGTGCCAGCAGCCGGGCTGGGACTAGCGGGAGCAATGAGCAGTTCTTC.